The source of this TCR beta chain is a study of blood T cell repertoires in COVID-19. Study-level background: Both acute and convalescent COVID-19 samples were obtained from the United States, Italy and Spain. T cells, B-cell-depleted T cells, or PBMCs supplied cDNA or gDNA.

Per the original data handling: Using reference gene primer amplification, nucleated cell counts were estimated. TCRdb's table, derived via immunoSEQ multiplex PCR, lists solely in-frame clones and lacks some. V and J calls and clone size are those listed in that table; D and trimming were worked out from the DNA. This sample has around 220,000 clones; roughly 84% occur once, and the top ten carry about 20%. This CDR3 has 15 residues. V gave up 4 bases and J gave up 5 bases, with 16 bases separating them. CDR1 LGHNA and CDR2 YNFKEQ come from the germline V gene. The TCR comes from a man between 25 and 39 years old with active or convalescent COVID-19. The J gene is TRBJ2-3, the V gene TRBV4-2, with D maybe TRBD2 (7 bases). Material: peripheral blood. The CDR3 DNA follows: TGTGCCAGCAGCCTCCTAGCGGAGGGGGGAGATACGCAGTATTTT. As protein: CASSLLAEGGDTQYF.